This passage covers 10 T cell receptor beta chains from one sample sequenced in a study of OX40 agonist ivuxolimab in advanced cancers. Method: immunoSEQ multiplex PCR; TCRdb's copy keeps in-frame clones and lacks some. The table lists tens of thousands of clones, roughly nine tenths of them singletons. Sequences were derived from CD4+ or CD8+ T cells sorted from blood, sampled in a trial of the OX40 agonist ivuxolimab. All receptors derive from an adult with an advanced solid tumor such as melanoma, head and neck, liver or kidney cancer.

V gene TRBV2 combines with J gene TRBJ2-3; TRBD2 agrees at 8 bases. Germline loops: CDR1 SNHLY, CDR2 FYNNEI. J gave up 4 bases and V 3 bases, and 3 bases lay outside the gene matches. The CDR3 spans 14 residues. The CDR3: CASSDSGGPDTQYF. CDR3 DNA: TGTGCCAGCAGTGACTCGGGAGGGCCAGATACGCAGTATTTT.

In its sample, this clone was seen once. This chain links TRBV7-8 with TRBJ2-7; tentative D call: TRBD2 (5 bases). V was clipped by 1 base and J by 0 bases, with 16 bases between them. Germline loops: CDR1 SGHVS, CDR2 FQNEAQ. CDR3 size: 17 residues. The CDR3 sequence is CASSLGFAEASSYEQYF. The CDR3 DNA reads TGTGCCAGCAGCTTAGGGTTTGCGGAGGCCAGCTCCTACGAGCAGTACTTC.

This clone has just a few counts. The chain couples TRBV4-2 to TRBJ1-1; tentative D call: TRBD1 (6 bases). The ends were cut back, 4 bases at V and 1 base at J, with 16 bases in the middle. This CDR3 is 16 amino acids long. In germline, CDR1 is LGHNA, CDR2 YNFKEQ. In DNA, the CDR3 is TGTGCCAGCAGCCCTGACTGGGGGGGCACGAACACTGAAGCTTTCTTT. It specifies CASSPDWGGTNTEAFF.

The V and J genes are TRBV5-4 and TRBJ1-1, with D uncertain. CDR3 length: 14 residues. Germline V gives CDR1 SGHNT, CDR2 YYREEE (reference sequence). Trimming took 1 base from V and 0 from J, leaving 7 bases between them. The CDR3 spells CASSLTEMNTEAFF. The CDR3 DNA is TGTGCCAGCAGCTTGACAGAGATGAACACTGAAGCTTTCTTT.

This clone has only a few counts. The rearrangement links TRBV6-1 to TRBJ2-7; TRBD1 agrees at 10 bases. This CDR3 comprises 15 residues. The germline gives CDR1 MNHNS, CDR2 SASEGT. J was trimmed by 5 bases and V by 7 bases; bases with no gene match: 11. The CDR3 sequence is CASNDLGTGENEQYF. The CDR3 coding sequence is TGTGCCAGCAACGATCTCGGGACAGGGGAGAACGAGCAGTACTTC.

The chain employs TRBV19 and TRBJ1-5; D gene ambiguous. V was cut by 1 base and J by 4 bases, with 11 bases left in between. In germline, CDR1 is LNHDA, CDR2 SQIVND (reference sequence). This CDR3 region has 15 residues. CDR3 in DNA: TGTGCCAGTAGTATAGGGATGGGCTTTAATCAGCCCCAGCATTTT. Translated, it gives CASSIGMGFNQPQHF.

This chain uses TRBV7-2 with TRBJ1-2; D may be TRBD1 (5 bases). The V end was cut by 1 base, the J end by 4 bases, with 13 bases between. Germline V CDR1 and CDR2: SGHTA, FQGNSA. This CDR3 comprises 15 residues. Written as DNA, the CDR3 is TGTGCCAGCAGCTTAGTGGGGACTACTACCTATGGCTACACCTTC. Translating it yields CASSLVGTTTYGYTF.

The chain links TRBV28 to TRBJ2-1; the D gene is possibly TRBD2 (7 bases). With 4 bases removed from V and 8 bases from J, the gap between germline ends came to 15 bases. The CDR3 length is 14 residues. Germline assignment: CDR1 MDHEN and CDR2 SYDVKM. The CDR3 DNA sequence: TGTGCCAGCAGTTGGGGGGGCCCCTGGGATGAGCAGTTCTTC. Translation gives CASSWGGPWDEQFF.

The chain uses TRBV11-3 and TRBJ1-1, with 8 bases identical to TRBD1. The germline gives CDR1 SGHNT, CDR2 YENEEA. V gave up 5 bases and J gave up 0 bases; unmatched junction bases: 5. The CDR3 is 15 amino acids. CDR3 amino acids: CASSPGQGMNTEAFF. Here the CDR3 DNA reads TGTGCCAGCAGCCCCGGACAGGGAATGAACACTGAAGCTTTCTTT.

V and J are TRBV5-1 and TRBJ2-3, with D possibly TRBD1 on 6 matching bases. This CDR3 comprises 15 residues. Germline-derived CDR1 and CDR2 are SGHRS and YFSETQ. With 7 bases removed from V and 1 base from J, the gap between germline ends came to 16 bases. CDR3 in amino acids: CASRNEGHRTDTQYF. CDR3 DNA sequence: TGCGCCAGCCGGAACGAGGGACACCGCACAGATACGCAGTATTTT.